This T cell receptor beta chain was identified during a study of shared T cell receptors in the human thymus. Some clones are missing from TCRdb's copy, which holds only in-frame ones; the method was immunoSEQ multiplex PCR. The sample lists 500,000 to 750,000 clones, 88% seen once, with 0.008% to 0.011% in the top ten. The germline V gene has CDR1 LNHNV and CDR2 YYDKDF (reference sequence). V lost 1 base, J lost 7 bases, and 2 bases stayed unmatched. CDR3 length: 16 residues. These data were also filed under a second study, of human thymus T cells.

The source is a boy in the first two years of life with a congenital heart defect. The chain employs TRBV15 and TRBJ2-2; 14 bases match TRBD2. The specimen sequenced was thymocytes. The CDR3 loop reads CATSRGGLAGGGELFF. Here the CDR3 DNA reads TGTGCCACCAGCAGAGGAGGACTAGCGGGAGGCGGGGAGCTGTTTTTT. Looking up the rest from reference TRBV15 and TRBJ2-2 gives the full variable domain: DAMVIQNPRYQVTQFGKPVTLSCSQTLNHNVMYWYQQKSSQAPKLLFHYYDKDFNNEADTPDNFQSRRPNTSFCFLDIRSPGLGDTAMYLCATSRGGLAGGGELFFGEGSRLTVL.